What follows are 29 T cell receptor beta chains derived from one specimen sequenced in a study of cytomegalovirus exposure and HLA in healthy donors. PCR amplification relied on 60 Vbeta primers (plus 13 Jbeta primers). The assay was immunoSEQ multiplex PCR, and TCRdb's table has in-frame clones only and misses some. The sample has 100,000 to 150,000 clones, 74% seen once. Sequenced sample: PBMCs. Receptor source: a male donor in good health and CMV-seronegative.

As DNA, the CDR3 is TGCGCCAGCAGCTTGAGGCCTAGCGGATCCCAAGAGACCCAGTACTTC. Amino acid sequence: CASSLRPSGSQETQYF. The chain couples TRBV5-1 to TRBJ2-5; 7 bases align to TRBD2. V shed 1 base, J shed 1 base, and the junction held 7 bases outside the gene matches. The germline gives CDR1 SGHRS, CDR2 YFSETQ. The CDR3 loop spans 16 amino acids.

This clone was counted a single time. Written as DNA, the CDR3 is TGTGCCAGCAGTTCCCGAGGGACAGTTAACGGCGAGCAGTACTTC. It encodes CASSSRGTVNGEQYF. The V call is TRBV28, the J call TRBJ2-7, with TRBD1 matching over 7 bases. There are 15 residues in the CDR3. V trimming: 4 bases; J trimming: 6 bases; junction bases outside the gene matches: 12. Germline loops: CDR1 MDHEN, CDR2 SYDVKM. Drawing the rest from reference TRBV28 and TRBJ2-7, the complete variable domain is DVKVTQSSRYLVKRTGEKVFLECVQDMDHENMFWYRQDPGLGLRLIYFSYDVKMKEKGDIPEGYSVSREKKERFSLILESASTNQTSMYLCASSSRGTVNGEQYFGPGTRLTVT.

The chain recombines TRBV9 with TRBJ2-3; possible D gene TRBD1, 5 bases. In germline, CDR1 is SGDLS, CDR2 YYNGEE. CDR3 length equals 15 residues. V was cut by 0 bases and J by 2 bases, with 10 bases left in between. CDR3 protein: CASSVVGENTDTQYF. The CDR3 nucleotides are TGTGCCAGCAGCGTAGTAGGGGAAAACACAGATACGCAGTATTTT.

This chain links TRBV4-1 with TRBJ1-2; weak D call: TRBD1 (5 bases). CDR3 length equals 13 residues. V was shortened by 4 bases and J by 2 bases, with 8 bases between the two germline ends. Germline V gene sequence: CDR1 MGHRA, CDR2 YSYEKL. The CDR3 here is CASSPDRNYGYTF. DNA of the CDR3: TGCGCCAGCAGCCCCGACAGAAACTATGGCTACACCTTC.

Only a few counts were recorded for this clone. V usage is TRBV7-9 and J usage is TRBJ1-5; D is unclear. The CDR3 runs 14 residues. Germline V CDR1 and CDR2: SEHNR, FQNEAQ (reference sequence). The V end was cut by 1 base, the J end by 9 bases, with 13 bases between. This CDR3 is CASSLGWSRGPQHF. The CDR3 nucleotides read TGTGCCAGCAGCTTAGGATGGTCCAGAGGGCCCCAGCATTTT.

The CDR3 DNA reads TGCGCCAGCAGCCAAGATGGGGGGGCAATTAATGAAAAACTGTTTTTT. It codes for CASSQDGGAINEKLFF. The chain carries TRBV4-1 and TRBJ1-4; D is possibly TRBD1 (6 bases). V lost 0 bases and J 4 bases, leaving 12 bases between the germline ends. Germline CDR1 reads MGHRA; CDR2 reads YSYEKL. The CDR3 length is 16 residues.

This chain links TRBV28 with TRBJ2-5; D is possibly TRBD2 (6 bases). The J call is uncertain, as TRBJ2-7 better fits the DNA end. Germline values: CDR1 MDHEN, CDR2 SYDVKM. CDR3 length: 13 residues. CDR3 coding DNA: TGTGCCAGCAAGACGGGGGACGACTACGAGCAGTACTTC. Translating gives CASKTGDDYEQYF.

This clone occurred once. This chain links TRBV5-1 with TRBJ1-2; TRBD1 aligns across 7 bases. This CDR3 has 15 residues. Germline lookup yields CDR1 SGHRS and CDR2 YFSETQ. V dropped 1 base and J dropped 8; count of bases not matched to a gene: 11. Here the CDR3 DNA reads TGCGCCAGCAGCTTGTCCGGGGACAGCCGCTGGGGCTACACCTTC. Encoded protein: CASSLSGDSRWGYTF.

This clone has only a few counts. The chain has TRBV5-6 and TRBJ2-1, with 7 bases that match TRBD2. V was clipped by 6 bases and J by 9 bases; unmatched bases: 15. The CDR3 contains 15 residues. The germline CDR1 and CDR2 sequences are SGHDT and YYEEEE. In nucleotides, the CDR3 is TGTGCCAGCACCGAAAGCGGGGTTCTCTTAGGTGAGCAGTTCTTC. Translation gives CASTESGVLLGEQFF.

J is TRBJ2-1 and V is TRBV7-2; D is undetermined. The ends were cut back, 3 bases at V and 9 bases at J, with 9 bases in the middle. CDR1 is SGHTA, CDR2 FQGNSA, per germline. The CDR3 length is 12 residues. The CDR3 region has the DNA TGTGCCAGCAGCTTGGTGTCGGGTGAGCAGTTCTTC. Translating it yields CASSLVSGEQFF. Full variable domain (missing parts from reference TRBV7-2 and TRBJ2-1): GAGVSQSPSNKVTEKGKDVELRCDPISGHTALYWYRQSLGQGLEFLIYFQGNSAPDKSGLPSDRFSAERTGGSVSTLTIQRTQQEDSAVYLCASSLVSGEQFFGPGTRLTVL.

The chain is built from TRBV7-2 and TRBJ1-1; D perhaps matches TRBD1 (5 bases). Germline V CDR1 and CDR2: SGHTA, FQGNSA. The CDR3 spans 14 residues. The germline V and J ends were trimmed by 5 bases and 5 bases, with 15 bases remaining between them. The CDR3 sequence: CASSPVGGTTEAFF. CDR3 DNA: TGTGCCAGCAGCCCTGTCGGGGGGACGACTGAAGCTTTCTTT.

The chain joins TRBV7-2 to TRBJ2-7; the match to TRBD1 covers 9 bases. The CDR3 is 16 residues long. Trimming cost V 5 bases and J 2 bases; bases outside gene matches: 10. CDR1 and CDR2 from the germline V gene are SGHTA and FQGNSA. CDR3 loop: CASSRTGTGRPYEQYF. The CDR3 region has the DNA TGTGCCAGCAGCCGGACCGGGACAGGGCGGCCCTACGAGCAGTACTTC.

The rearrangement joins TRBV6-1 to TRBJ2-7; possible D gene TRBD2, 7 bases. The V and J ends lost 2 bases and 3 bases respectively, with 14 bases between them. CDR3 length: 15 residues. Germline assignment: CDR1 MNHNS and CDR2 SASEGT. The CDR3 loop is CASSEWAGEGYEQYF. The CDR3 DNA reads as TGTGCCAGCAGTGAATGGGCAGGGGAGGGCTACGAGCAGTACTTC.

The chain uses TRBV7-2 and TRBJ1-1; perhaps TRBD1 as D (5 bases). Trimming removed 2 bases from V and 1 base from J, with 5 bases in between. The CDR3 is 13 amino acids. Per germline, CDR1 SGHTA and CDR2 FQGNSA. Here the CDR3 reads CASSLRGNTEAFF. Here the CDR3 DNA reads TGTGCCAGCAGCTTAAGGGGGAACACTGAAGCTTTCTTT.

The genes are TRBV6-1 and TRBJ2-3; TRBD2 aligns across 11 bases. The CDR3 has 18 residues. CDR1 is MNHNS and CDR2 is SASEGT in the germline V gene. V dropped 2 bases and J dropped 0; count of bases not matched to a gene: 7. CDR3 sequence: CASSETRLAGGSTDTQYF. DNA of the CDR3: TGTGCCAGCAGTGAAACGAGGCTAGCGGGGGGCAGCACAGATACGCAGTATTTT.

With respect to this clone: An end of the junction differs from the germline gene, which may be a read error. The V call is TRBV29-1, the J call TRBJ2-5; TRBD2 matches 10 bases. CDR3 length: 16 amino acids. Per germline, CDR1 SQVTM and CDR2 ANQGSEA. The CDR3 DNA reads as TGCAGCGCTGAAACCCGGAGACTAGCGGGTGAAGAGACCCAGTACTTC. Protein: CSAETRRLAGEETQYF.

The chain is built from TRBV19 and TRBJ2-7; TRBD2 matches 8 bases. V was pared by 8 bases and J by 7 bases, with 10 bases of the junction left unmatched. There are 13 residues in the CDR3. Germline V gene sequence: CDR1 LNHDA, CDR2 SQIVND (reference sequence). Here the CDR3 reads CASAKAGVEEQYF. CDR3 DNA sequence: TGTGCCAGTGCGAAAGCGGGAGTCGAAGAGCAGTACTTC.

This clone was detected once. The rearrangement uses TRBV6-6 and TRBJ1-3; the D is unclear. Germline-derived CDR1 and CDR2 are MNHNY and SVGAGI (reference sequence). V was trimmed by 4 bases and J by 2 bases, leaving 12 bases between them. The CDR3 loop spans 15 amino acids. CDR3 DNA: TGTGCCAGCAGTTCCGTGTCGGGTGCTGGAAACACCATATATTTT. Amino acid sequence: CASSSVSGAGNTIYF.

This chain joins TRBV7-2 and TRBJ2-3; 9 bases map to TRBD2. Germline V CDR1 and CDR2: SGHTA, FQGNSA. This CDR3 contains 17 residues. V lost 4 bases and J lost 3; bases outside the gene matches: 11. DNA for the CDR3: TGTGCCAGCAGCTCTCCCTCCGGACTAGCGAAAACAGATACGCAGTATTTT. This sequence encodes CASSSPSGLAKTDTQYF.

The chain employs TRBV19 and TRBJ2-7; TRBD1 matches 7 bases. V gave up 3 bases and J gave up 4 bases; unmatched junction bases: 9. This CDR3 has 15 residues. Germline CDR1 and CDR2: LNHDA and SQIVND (reference sequence). The CDR3 loop reads CASSIGQAAVYEQYF. The CDR3 nucleotides are TGTGCCAGTAGTATCGGACAGGCCGCGGTGTACGAGCAGTACTTC.

The genes are TRBV21-1 and TRBJ2-7; the table calls TRBD1, which could not be checked here. TRBV21-1 is a recognized pseudogene. This CDR3 contains 13 residues. Here the CDR3 reads CASSRPQGCEQYF. Written as DNA, the CDR3 is TGTGCCAGCAGCAGGCCACAGGGGTGCGAGCAGTACTTC.

This chain joins TRBV6-1 and TRBJ2-3, with 7 bases matching TRBD1. CDR3 length: 14 amino acids. V lost 5 bases and J lost 1; bases outside the gene matches: 3. Germline CDR1 is MNHNS and CDR2 is SASEGT. CDR3 residues: CASSTGTGTDTQYF. The CDR3 DNA reads TGTGCCAGCAGTACAGGGACAGGCACAGATACGCAGTATTTT.

The V call is TRBV7-9, the J call TRBJ1-4; no firm D call. CDR1 is SEHNR, CDR2 FQNEAQ, per germline (reference sequence). The CDR3 length is 14 residues. The germline V and J ends were trimmed by 1 base and 7 bases, with 10 bases remaining between them. CDR3: CASSLGGLSEKLFF. The CDR3 nucleotides read TGTGCCAGCAGCTTAGGCGGACTGAGTGAAAAACTGTTTTTT.

This clone occurred a few times. The CDR3 nucleotides are TGTGCCAGCACTGGTAACGAAGGGACAGTAGCCTACGAGCAGTACTTC. Amino acids: CASTGNEGTVAYEQYF. V is TRBV21-1 and J is TRBJ2-7; the table's D call of TRBD1 was not tested on the DNA. TRBV21-1 counts as a pseudogene. The CDR3 spans 16 residues.

The J gene is TRBJ1-1, the V gene TRBV5-4, with D uncertain. This CDR3 spans 15 amino acids. V shed 4 bases and J shed 0 bases, with 13 bases lying between them. Germline V gene sequence: CDR1 SGHNT, CDR2 YYREEE (reference sequence). As DNA, the CDR3 is TGTGCCAGCAGCCTTGAGGGTCCCCTGAACACTGAAGCTTTCTTT. Its protein product is CASSLEGPLNTEAFF. Using reference TRBV5-4 and TRBJ1-1 for the parts outside the CDR3, the full variable domain is ETGVTQSPTHLIKTRGQQVTLRCSSQSGHNTVSWYQQALGQGPQFIFQYYREEENGRGNFPPRFSGLQFPNYSSELNVNALELDDSALYLCASSLEGPLNTEAFFGQGTRLTVV.

The rearrangement uses TRBV5-1 and TRBJ2-2; 7 positions match TRBD1. From germline, CDR1 is SGHRS and CDR2 YFSETQ. After removal of 0 bases from V and 1 base from J, the junction contained 3 bases not matched to a gene. The CDR3 length is 16 residues. The CDR3 region is CASSLGTGLNTGELFF. Written as DNA, the CDR3 is TGCGCCAGCAGCTTGGGGACAGGCCTGAACACCGGGGAGCTGTTTTTT.

The J gene is TRBJ1-3, the V gene TRBV4-2; 11 nucleotides agree with TRBD1. Trimming took 5 bases from V and 0 from J; bases not matched to a gene: 6. This CDR3 has 17 residues. Germline values: CDR1 LGHNA, CDR2 YNFKEQ. As DNA, the CDR3 is TGTGCCAGCAGCTATCTCGGGACAGGGGGCTCTGGAAACACCATATATTTT. Protein sequence: CASSYLGTGGSGNTIYF.

The chain uses TRBV6-5 and TRBJ2-2; D uncertain. The V end was cut by 0 bases, the J end by 6 bases, with 5 bases between. This CDR3 is 13 amino acids long. Germline lookup yields CDR1 MNHEY and CDR2 SVGAGI. DNA of the CDR3: TGTGCCAGCAGTTACTCGTCGGCCGGGGAGCTGTTTTTT. It specifies CASSYSSAGELFF.

This chain uses TRBV6-5 with TRBJ2-1; D is unclear. Germline assignment: CDR1 MNHEY and CDR2 SVGAGI. Trimming cost V 4 bases and J 4 bases, with 5 bases left between them. The CDR3 length is 12 residues. The CDR3 bases are TGTGCCAGCAGTTCGCGTTACAATGAGCAGTTCTTC. It yields the protein CASSSRYNEQFF.